This entry lists 30 T cell receptor beta chains sequenced from one sample in a study of T cell repertoires in cytomegalovirus infection (dated by TCRdb to the late 2010s). The instrument was an Illumina HiSeq 1500. TCRdb cleaned the public reads at Q25 with fastp, built clones with MiXCR and kept in-frame beta chains. Under each unique CDR3 protein, matching rows form one entry showing the most common genes and DNA. This sample gives under 100,000 distinct CDR3 sequences in total; 3.7% of them show up just once. Of the sample, under 6% is held by the ten largest clones. The sample consisted of PBMCs. The receptors were gathered from a human donor in good health (CMV status not recorded). Some clones in this sample may be carry-over from other donors' samples.

There are many counts of this clonotype. This chain links TRBV19 with TRBJ1-2; 7 positions match TRBD1. Germline V gives CDR1 LNHDA, CDR2 SQIVND (reference sequence). V dropped 9 bases and J dropped 2; count of bases not matched to a gene: 6. The CDR3 sequence is 13 residues long. CDR3 sequence: CASQDRTNYGYTF. Here the CDR3 DNA reads TGTGCCAGCCAGGACAGGACCAACTATGGCTACACCTTC.

This clonotype was recorded many times. This rearrangement joins TRBV6-2 or TRBV6-3 to TRBJ2-7; 7 positions match TRBD1. The CDR3 totals 17 residues. V shed 2 bases, J shed 5 bases, and the junction held 15 bases outside the gene matches. CDR1 and CDR2 from the germline V gene are MNHEY and SVGEGT. The CDR3 spells CASSYRNTGVSVNEQYF. The CDR3 DNA is TGTGCCAGCAGTTACCGAAATACAGGGGTATCCGTAAACGAGCAGTACTTC.

This clonotype was seen repeatedly, ten times or more. V usage is TRBV20-1 and J usage is TRBJ2-5, with 9 bases lining up with TRBD1. This CDR3 has 16 amino acids. CDR1 is DFQATT and CDR2 is SNEGSKA in the germline V gene (reference sequence). With V trimmed by 0 bases and J by 7 bases, 12 bases remained unmatched. The CDR3 loop reads CSARDGLRDRVGTQYF. CDR3 DNA sequence: TGCAGTGCTAGAGATGGGCTCCGGGACAGGGTCGGGACCCAGTACTTC.

This clonotype was recorded at least ten times. The CDR3 protein is CASSLTPGWDRGQVNTEAFF. The CDR3 bases are TGTGCCAGCAGTTTAACCCCGGGGTGGGACAGGGGGCAAGTGAACACTGAAGCTTTCTTT. V usage is TRBV28 and J usage is TRBJ1-1, with 12 bases identical to TRBD1. Germline CDR1 reads MDHEN; CDR2 reads SYDVKM. V shed 2 bases, J shed 0 bases, and the junction held 13 bases outside the gene matches. This CDR3 is built from 20 residues. The variable domain in full, completed from reference TRBV28 and TRBJ1-1, reads DVKVTQSSRYLVKRTGEKVFLECVQDMDHENMFWYRQDPGLGLRLIYFSYDVKMKEKGDIPEGYSVSREKKERFSLILESASTNQTSMYLCASSLTPGWDRGQVNTEAFFGQGTRLTVV.

The table lists this clonotype with many counts. V gene TRBV7-9 combines with J gene TRBJ2-1, with D hard to call. Germline V gives CDR1 SEHNR, CDR2 FQNEAQ (reference sequence). V was cut by 5 bases and J by 0 bases, with 8 bases left in between. CDR3 length: 14 residues. The chain's CDR3 is CASSPASSYNEQFF. DNA of the CDR3: TGTGCCAGCAGCCCGGCGAGCTCCTACAATGAGCAGTTCTTC.

This clonotype was counted many times. The chain joins TRBV24-1 to TRBJ1-1; TRBD1 agrees at 8 bases. Germline V gene lookup returns CDR1 KGHDR and CDR2 SFDVKD. The CDR3 runs 13 residues. The trim removed 1 base at V and 8 bases at J, leaving 2 bases unmatched. CDR3: CATSDFDRGEAFF. CDR3 coding DNA: TGTGCCACCAGTGATTTTGACAGGGGAGAAGCTTTCTTT.

This clonotype came up many times. This chain connects TRBV25-1 to TRBJ2-1; 11 bases match TRBD2. The V gene's germline CDR1 is MGHDK and CDR2 SYGVNS. V lost 7 bases, J lost 7 bases, and 15 bases stayed unmatched. The length of the CDR3 is 17 residues. In DNA form, the CDR3 reads TGTGCCAGCACCCAGGGCGGTAGCGGGGGGGCCCGTAATGAGCAGTTCTTC. Translated, it gives CASTQGGSGGARNEQFF. Full variable domain (remainder filled in from reference TRBV25-1 and TRBJ2-1): EADIYQTPRYLVIGTGKKITLECSQTMGHDKMYWYQQDPGMELHLIHYSYGVNSTEKGDLSSESTVSRIRTEHFPLTLESARPSHTSQYLCASTQGGSGGARNEQFFGPGTRLTVL.

This clonotype was observed many times. This chain links TRBV28 with TRBJ1-1, with D unresolved. Trimming took 6 bases from V and 4 from J, leaving 12 bases between them. CDR1 is MDHEN, CDR2 SYDVKM, per germline. This CDR3 contains 13 residues. The CDR3 is CASSLGSLTEAFF. The CDR3 DNA sequence: TGTGCCAGCAGCCTCGGGTCTCTCACTGAAGCTTTCTTT. The entire variable domain, with the rest obtained from reference TRBV28 and TRBJ1-1, is as follows: DVKVTQSSRYLVKRTGEKVFLECVQDMDHENMFWYRQDPGLGLRLIYFSYDVKMKEKGDIPEGYSVSREKKERFSLILESASTNQTSMYLCASSLGSLTEAFFGQGTRLTVV.

This clonotype was picked up many times. The gene calls are TRBV12-3 or TRBV12-4 and TRBJ2-7, with TRBD1 as a possible D gene (6 bases). This CDR3 is 12 amino acids long. Trimming stripped 3 bases from V and 7 bases from J, with 10 bases between. CDR3: CASSFNRGEQYF. CDR3 bases: TGTGCCAGCAGTTTTAATAGGGGGGAGCAGTACTTC.

This clonotype showed up many times. The chain employs TRBV28 and TRBJ2-3; a possible D gene is TRBD2 (5 bases). Germline CDR1 MDHEN, CDR2 SYDVKM. CDR3 length: 14 amino acids. V was pared by 2 bases and J by 2 bases, with 8 bases between. The CDR3 region is CASSLGGPTDTQYF. The CDR3 region has the DNA TGTGCCAGCAGTTTAGGAGGACCCACAGATACGCAGTATTTT.

This clonotype was counted at least ten times. The chain has TRBV28 and TRBJ2-1; D not resolved. Trimming removed 4 bases from V and 2 bases from J, with 6 bases in between. CDR3 size: 13 residues. Looked up from germline, CDR1 is MDHEN and CDR2 is SYDVKM. CDR3 in amino acids: CASSSSPYNEQFF. The CDR3 nucleotides are TGTGCCAGCAGTTCCTCCCCCTACAATGAGCAGTTCTTC. Combining the CDR3 with reference TRBV28 and TRBJ2-1 gives the whole variable domain DVKVTQSSRYLVKRTGEKVFLECVQDMDHENMFWYRQDPGLGLRLIYFSYDVKMKEKGDIPEGYSVSREKKERFSLILESASTNQTSMYLCASSSSPYNEQFFGPGTRLTVL.

This clonotype has at least ten counts. This chain joins TRBV14 and TRBJ1-4, with D possibly matching TRBD1 (5 bases). V lost 6 bases and J 0 bases, leaving 14 bases between the germline ends. CDR3 size: 16 residues. Per germline, CDR1 SGHDN and CDR2 FVKESK. The CDR3 coding sequence is TGTGCCAGCAGTCGACAGACGAGAGCAACTAATGAAAAACTGTTTTTT. It specifies CASSRQTRATNEKLFF.

This clonotype was observed at least ten times. The chain carries TRBV7-2 and TRBJ1-1; D gene unclear. This CDR3 is 15 amino acids long. CDR1 and CDR2 from the germline V gene are SGHTA and FQGNSA. Trimming left V 5 bases short and J 5 bases short, with 18 bases between. Here the CDR3 reads CASSQFPTSVTEAFF. CDR3 DNA sequence: TGTGCCAGCAGCCAATTCCCGACCTCGGTTACTGAAGCTTTCTTT.

This clonotype was counted many times. This rearrangement joins TRBV7-2 to TRBJ1-5; D ambiguous. The CDR3 runs to 13 residues. The V gene lost 5 bases and the J gene lost 4 bases, with 9 bases spanning the gap. The germline V gene encodes CDR1 SGHTA and CDR2 FQGNSA. CDR3 nucleotides: TGTGCCAGCAGCGTAGGGCTGAATCAGCCCCAGCATTTT. Amino acid sequence: CASSVGLNQPQHF.

This clonotype was found many times. The genes are TRBV28 and TRBJ2-2, with D perhaps TRBD1 or TRBD2 (6 bases each). Germline CDR1 reads MDHEN; CDR2 reads SYDVKM. V gave up 7 bases and J gave up 9 bases, with 9 bases separating them. This CDR3 spans 11 amino acids. The CDR3: CASKGGRELFF. As DNA, the CDR3 is TGTGCCAGCAAGGGGGGCCGGGAGCTGTTTTTT.

The table lists this clonotype with many counts. This chain uses TRBV12-3 or TRBV12-4 with TRBJ1-6; the D gene is possibly TRBD1 (6 bases). Trimming cost V 7 bases and J 8 bases, with 18 bases left between them. The CDR3 is 15 amino acids. CDR3 residues: CASTNTGTPYSPLHF. As DNA, the CDR3 is TGTGCCAGCACTAACACCGGGACACCGTATTCACCCCTCCACTTT.

This clonotype has a count of ten or more. The chain has TRBV6-2 or TRBV6-3 and TRBJ1-1, with D possibly being TRBD1 (6 bases). The germline V gene has CDR1 MNHEY and CDR2 SVGEGT. This CDR3 is 11 amino acids long. Deletions cut 5 bases from V and 8 bases from J, with 9 bases between. CDR3 bases: TGTGCCAGCAGTAATACAGGGGAAGCTTTCTTT. Translated, it gives CASSNTGEAFF.

This clonotype appeared many times. The chain recombines TRBV4-2 with TRBJ1-2; tentative D call: TRBD1 (6 bases). V was trimmed by 2 bases and J by 5 bases, leaving 15 bases between them. Germline CDR1 reads LGHNA; CDR2 reads YNFKEQ. This CDR3 has 15 residues. The CDR3 nucleotides read TGTGCCAGCAGCCAATCCCAGGGGTTGGTATATGGCTACACCTTC. Translation gives CASSQSQGLVYGYTF.

In its sample, this clonotype was seen many times. The chain links TRBV5-6 to TRBJ1-2, with a tentative D call TRBD1 (6 bases). V was pared by 0 bases and J by 8 bases, with 8 bases between. From germline, CDR1 is SGHDT and CDR2 YYEEEE. The CDR3 consists of 12 residues. As DNA, the CDR3 is TGTGCCAGCAGCTTGGCCCAGGGGGGCTACACCTTC. Translation: CASSLAQGGYTF.

This clonotype was picked up many times. The chain couples TRBV2 to TRBJ2-7, with a possible D match to TRBD2 (5 bases). V shed 11 bases and J shed 6 bases, with 14 bases lying between them. There are 11 residues in the CDR3. Germline CDR1 SNHLY, CDR2 FYNNEI. DNA for the CDR3: TGTGCCTCCAGGAGAGGGCTCGAGCAGTACTTC. It codes for CASRRGLEQYF.

This clonotype was observed many times. The V and J genes are TRBV5-4 and TRBJ2-1; D is perhaps TRBD2 (7 bases). Germline lookup yields CDR1 SGHNT and CDR2 YYREEE (reference sequence). Trimming left V 0 bases short and J 8 bases short, with 18 bases between. The CDR3 is 16 amino acids. CDR3 coding DNA: TGTGCCAGCAGCTTGGACGGGGGGCGCGGAGGATATGAGCAGTTCTTC. Protein: CASSLDGGRGGYEQFF.

In the case of this clonotype: This may be a read error, as it is one base from a much larger clone. The rearrangement joins TRBV12-3 or TRBV12-4 to TRBJ2-1; a weak D match, TRBD1 (5 bases). The CDR3 consists of 14 residues. The CDR3 here is CASSYRTPLDEQSF. In DNA, the CDR3 is TGTGCCAGCAGTTATAGGACACCCTTGGATGAGCAGTCCTTC.

In this sample, this clonotype turned up many times. The CDR3 DNA reads as TGTGCCAGCAGTTTTCCCGGGACAGGGGCATACGAGCAGTACTTC. This encodes CASSFPGTGAYEQYF. The chain carries TRBV28 and TRBJ2-7; 10 bases agree with TRBD1. Per the germline V gene, CDR1 is MDHEN and CDR2 is SYDVKM. The CDR3 extends over 15 amino acids. Unmatched junction bases numbered 6, after V lost 3 bases and J lost 4 bases.

This clonotype was seen many times. The rearrangement joins TRBV6-5 to TRBJ2-7; D unresolved. Per germline, CDR1 MNHEY and CDR2 SVGAGI. V was pared by 5 bases and J by 0 bases, with 5 bases between. The CDR3 runs 12 residues. The CDR3 sequence is CASSPNSYEQYF. The CDR3 bases are TGTGCCAGCAGTCCCAACTCCTACGAGCAGTACTTC.

This clonotype occurred many times. Here the CDR3 DNA reads TGTGCCAGCAGCCATAGGAGGGATCAGCCCCAGCATTTT. Amino acid sequence: CASSHRRDQPQHF. This chain joins TRBV7-2 and TRBJ1-5; no definite D call. This CDR3 comprises 13 residues. Deletions cut 5 bases from V and 5 bases from J, with 10 bases between. Germline CDR1 reads SGHTA; CDR2 reads FQGNSA.

Ten or more counts support this clonotype. V gene TRBV12-3 or TRBV12-4 combines with J gene TRBJ2-7; maybe TRBD1 (6 bases). The V and J ends lost 1 base and 5 bases respectively, with 12 bases between them. The CDR3 is 14 amino acids. The CDR3 protein is CASSLGGRGNEQYF. CDR3 bases: TGTGCCAGCAGTTTAGGCGGCAGGGGTAACGAGCAGTACTTC.

The gene calls are TRBV28 and TRBJ2-7, with a possible D match to TRBD1 (5 bases). This CDR3 contains 14 residues. V lost 6 bases and J 1 base, leaving 13 bases between the germline ends. Germline CDR1 reads MDHEN; CDR2 reads SYDVKM. CDR3 residues: CASSPTQASYEQYF. The CDR3 coding sequence is TGTGCCAGCAGCCCCACACAGGCTTCCTACGAGCAGTACTTC.

This clonotype was recorded at least ten times. CDR3 sequence: CASSRQNTEAFF. The CDR3 DNA follows: TGTGCCAGCAGTCGGCAGAACACTGAAGCTTTCTTT. This chain joins TRBV6-6 and TRBJ1-1, with unresolved D. The length of the CDR3 is 12 residues. In germline, CDR1 is MNHNY, CDR2 SVGAGI (reference sequence). Deletions cut 5 bases from V and 1 base from J, with 5 bases between.

This clonotype was observed at least ten times. The chain links TRBV29-1 to TRBJ1-1; 8 nucleotides align to TRBD1. CDR1 and CDR2 (germline): SQVTM, ANQGSEA. CDR3 length equals 11 residues. Trimming removed 7 bases from V and 10 bases from J; junction bases left unmatched: 8. In DNA form, the CDR3 reads TGCAGCGAATTACCTGGACAGGGAGCTTTCTTT. Translated, it gives CSELPGQGAFF. Full variable domain (rest looked up from reference TRBV29-1 and TRBJ1-1): SAVISQKPSRDICQRGTSLTIQCQVDSQVTMMFWYRQQPGQSLTLIATANQGSEATYESGFVIDKFPISRPNLTFSTLTVSNMSPEDSSIYLCSELPGQGAFFGQGTRLTVV.

This clonotype was seen many times. The genes are TRBV5-6 and TRBJ1-5; D is undetermined. The CDR3 extends over 16 amino acids. Germline CDR1 reads SGHDT; CDR2 reads YYEEEE. V was shortened by 0 bases and J by 0 bases, with 10 bases between the two germline ends. The CDR3 spells CASSLGTINSNQPQHF. Here the CDR3 DNA reads TGTGCCAGCAGCTTGGGGACGATCAATAGCAATCAGCCCCAGCATTTT.